These 26 T cell receptor beta chains were sequenced from one sample in a study of PD-1 blockade in mismatch repair-deficient tumors (dated by TCRdb to about 2017). The library was built by means of the immunoSEQ multiplex PCR assay. The clones in this table, taken by TCRdb from immuneACCESS, are in-frame only. Not every clone is retained; where verified, under half of the shortfall comes from an unresolved V gene, and the cause of the rest is unknown. The table for this sample lists some 84,000 clones; approximately 84% of them were counted only once. About 2.6% of the sample goes to the ten largest clones. The time point label for this specimen denotes: peripheral blood 12 weeks after first pembrolizumab dose. The source was peripheral blood, collected 12 weeks after starting pembrolizumab. Receptor source: an adult with mismatch repair-deficient cancer.

This chain links TRBV7-9 with TRBJ2-7, with 10 bases identical to TRBD2. The CDR3 is 18 amino acids. CDR1 SEHNR and CDR2 FQNEAQ come from the germline V gene (reference sequence). The trim removed 4 bases at V and 3 bases at J, leaving 15 bases unmatched. The CDR3 protein is CASSSFGGAGGRRYEQYF. CDR3 nucleotides: TGTGCCAGCAGCTCTTTCGGGGGAGCGGGAGGGCGTCGCTACGAGCAGTACTTC.

The chain couples TRBV7-3 to TRBJ2-1; possible D gene TRBD1, 6 bases. There are 15 residues in the CDR3. V dropped 2 bases and J dropped 0 bases, with 8 bases sitting between them. Germline values: CDR1 SGHTA, CDR2 FQGTGA. CDR3 in amino acids: CASSLAQGSYNEQFF. The CDR3 DNA is TGTGCCAGCAGCTTAGCACAGGGCTCCTACAATGAGCAGTTCTTC. Together with reference TRBV7-3 and TRBJ2-1, the CDR3 gives the full variable domain: GAGVSQTPSNKVTEKGKYVELRCDPISGHTALYWYRQSLGQGPEFLIYFQGTGAADDSGLPNDRFFAVRPEGSVSTLKIQRTERGDSAVYLCASSLAQGSYNEQFFGPGTRLTVL.

V usage is TRBV5-6 and J usage is TRBJ2-7; 10 positions agree with TRBD1. This CDR3 is 14 amino acids long. Trimming at V came to 1 base and at J to 6 bases, leaving 4 bases not matched to a gene. Germline CDR1 and CDR2: SGHDT and YYEEEE. The CDR3 loop reads CASSLFDRGLEQYF. The CDR3 nucleotides are TGTGCCAGCAGCTTGTTTGACAGGGGGCTCGAGCAGTACTTC.

This clone appeared once. The V call is TRBV7-9, the J call TRBJ2-3; 9 nucleotides match TRBD1. Looked up from germline, CDR1 is SEHNR and CDR2 is FQNEAQ (reference sequence). The CDR3 spans 16 residues. The V gene end was trimmed by 3 bases and the J gene end by 1 base; junction bases not matched to a gene: 5. The CDR3, as DNA: TGTGCCAGCAGCTTCGTTACAGGGGGCGGCACAGATACGCAGTATTTT. Residues: CASSFVTGGGTDTQYF.

The chain recombines TRBV7-2 with TRBJ1-2; D remains ambiguous. Looked up from germline, CDR1 is SGHTA and CDR2 is FQGNSA. The germline V and J ends were trimmed by 5 bases and 2 bases, with 15 bases remaining between them. The CDR3 length is 15 residues. The DNA for the CDR3 is TGTGCCAGCAGCAGTAACCGGGGAGGGAACTATGGCTACACCTTC. It encodes CASSSNRGGNYGYTF. Together with reference TRBV7-2 and TRBJ1-2, the CDR3 gives the full variable domain: GAGVSQSPSNKVTEKGKDVELRCDPISGHTALYWYRQSLGQGLEFLIYFQGNSAPDKSGLPSDRFSAERTGGSVSTLTIQRTQQEDSAVYLCASSSNRGGNYGYTFGSGTRLTVV.

V and J are TRBV6-5 and TRBJ1-1; D might be TRBD1 (6 bases). This CDR3 comprises 13 residues. Trimming took 7 bases from V and 8 from J, leaving 17 bases between them. The V gene's germline CDR1 is MNHEY and CDR2 SVGAGI. As DNA, the CDR3 is TGTGCCAGCACTCCGAGGGGGGCCTGGGAAGCTTTCTTT. It encodes CASTPRGAWEAFF.

The V call is TRBV7-6, the J call TRBJ1-1, with D possibly being TRBD1 (5 bases). The CDR3 spans 18 residues. Looked up from germline, CDR1 is SGHVS and CDR2 is FNYEAQ. V lost 1 base and J 5 bases, leaving 23 bases between the germline ends. The CDR3 coding sequence is TGTGCCAGCAGCTTAGTCCGCGGGGCAGGATTCTCGGTTACTGAAGCTTTCTTT. Protein product: CASSLVRGAGFSVTEAFF.

The gene calls are TRBV5-1 and TRBJ1-1; 7 bases fit TRBD1. Looked up from germline, CDR1 is SGHRS and CDR2 is YFSETQ. J lost 6 bases, V lost 0 bases, and 8 bases had no gene match. There are 15 residues in the CDR3. CDR3 sequence: CASSLEGRGFAEAFF. CDR3 bases: TGCGCCAGCAGCTTGGAGGGCAGGGGGTTCGCTGAAGCTTTCTTT.

J is TRBJ2-2 and V is TRBV5-1; D might be TRBD1 (6 bases). Trimming shortened V by 3 bases and J by 0 bases, and 12 bases separated the two germline ends. This CDR3 region has 16 residues. The V gene's germline CDR1 is SGHRS and CDR2 YFSETQ. CDR3 loop: CASSSGTQSNTGELFF. CDR3 DNA: TGCGCCAGCAGCTCCGGGACACAATCGAACACCGGGGAGCTGTTTTTT. The whole variable domain, filled in from reference TRBV5-1 and TRBJ2-2, reads KAGVTQTPRYLIKTRGQQVTLSCSPISGHRSVSWYQQTPGQGLQFLFEYFSETQRNKGNFPGRFSGRQFSNSRSEMNVSTLELGDSALYLCASSSGTQSNTGELFFGEGSRLTVL.

The rearrangement joins TRBV19 to TRBJ2-6, with 15 bases matching TRBD2. Germline-derived CDR1 and CDR2 are LNHDA and SQIVND (reference sequence). CDR3 length equals 20 residues. V gave up 7 bases and J gave up 4 bases; unmatched junction bases: 14. In nucleotides, the CDR3 is TGTGCCAGTACGGGACTAGCGGGAGGTTTCAGGGGGGCCGGGGCCAACGTCCTGACTTTC. This translates into CASTGLAGGFRGAGANVLTF.

In nucleotides, the CDR3 is TGTGCCAGCAGTGGTTACAGGGACGGCTACACCTTC. Translation gives CASSGYRDGYTF. This sequence joins TRBV25-1 and TRBJ1-2; maybe TRBD1 (6 bases). CDR1 and CDR2 (germline): MGHDK, SYGVNS. The ends were cut back, 4 bases at V and 8 bases at J, with 11 bases in the middle. CDR3 size: 12 residues.

The genes are TRBV7-3 and TRBJ2-7, with 7 bases identical to TRBD1. V lost 1 base, J lost 2 bases, and 11 bases stayed unmatched. Germline V CDR1 and CDR2: SGHTA, FQGTGA. The length of the CDR3 is 17 residues. The CDR3 DNA follows: TGTGCCAGCAGCTTAAGGGACCGGGACAGTTCGGCCTACGAGCAGTACTTC. Its translation is CASSLRDRDSSAYEQYF.

This clone showed up just once. The chain uses TRBV14 and TRBJ2-3; no firm D call. The CDR3 runs 15 residues. V was clipped by 4 bases and J by 1 base, with 12 bases between them. Germline V CDR1 and CDR2: SGHDN, FVKESK. CDR3 nucleotides: TGTGCCAGCAGCCTCAACTGGGCAGGCACAGATACGCAGTATTTT. It specifies CASSLNWAGTDTQYF.

This rearrangement joins TRBV7-8 to TRBJ2-1; D not certain. This CDR3 has 12 residues. The germline V gene encodes CDR1 SGHVS and CDR2 FQNEAQ. Trimming stripped 0 bases from V and 4 bases from J, with 1 base between. CDR3 nucleotide sequence: TGTGCCAGCAGCTTAGCGTACAATGAGCAGTTCTTC. It is translated as CASSLAYNEQFF. Full variable domain (missing parts from reference TRBV7-8 and TRBJ2-1): GAGVSQSPRYKVAKRGQDVALRCDPISGHVSLFWYQQALGQGPEFLTYFQNEAQLDKSGLPSDRFFAERPEGSVSTLKIQRTQQEDSAVYLCASSLAYNEQFFGPGTRLTVL.

The V call is TRBV28, the J call TRBJ2-1; maybe TRBD2 (6 bases). The CDR3 totals 15 residues. Germline V gene data show CDR1 as MDHEN and CDR2 as SYDVKM. Trimming stripped 5 bases from V and 5 bases from J, with 16 bases between. Here the CDR3 DNA reads TGTGCCAGCAGTGAAACTTCTGGACTACACAATGAGCAGTTCTTC. As protein: CASSETSGLHNEQFF.

This clone was seen a few times. The CDR3 coding sequence is TGTGCCAGTAGTCCAAACAGGCATCAGCCCCAGCATTTT. Its protein is CASSPNRHQPQHF. The chain recombines TRBV19 with TRBJ1-5, with TRBD1 as a possible D gene (5 bases). Trimming removed 5 bases from V and 5 bases from J, with 10 bases in between. The CDR3 loop spans 13 amino acids. Germline CDR1 reads LNHDA; CDR2 reads SQIVND (reference sequence).

This clone was observed a few times. The rearrangement links TRBV5-8 to TRBJ1-2, with 9 positions matching TRBD1. Germline V lookup: CDR1 SGHTS, CDR2 YDEGEE. V lost 4 bases, J lost 3 bases, and 13 bases stayed unmatched. The CDR3 loop spans 17 amino acids. The CDR3 bases are TGTGCCAGCAGCCGAGCCAAGGCCGGACAGGGGTACTATGGCTACACCTTC. This translates into CASSRAKAGQGYYGYTF.

The CDR3 region is CASSLAVGSGFTIYF. The CDR3 coding sequence is TGTGCCAGCAGCTTAGCAGTTGGTTCAGGGTTCACCATATATTTT. The gene calls are TRBV7-6 and TRBJ1-3, with a possible D match to TRBD1 (5 bases). The CDR3 has 15 amino acids. V gave up 0 bases and J gave up 9 bases, with 15 bases separating them. In germline, CDR1 is SGHVS, CDR2 FNYEAQ.

There are a few counts of this clone. The chain carries TRBV19 and TRBJ2-7; tentative D call: TRBD1 (5 bases). CDR3 length equals 13 residues. Germline assignment: CDR1 LNHDA and CDR2 SQIVND (reference sequence). V lost 10 bases and J 2 bases, leaving 15 bases between the germline ends. The CDR3 here is CATRPRETYEQYF. The CDR3 region has the DNA TGTGCCACTCGACCCAGGGAAACCTACGAGCAGTACTTC.

This clone was observed once. The chain recombines TRBV19 with TRBJ2-1; 11 bases are shared with TRBD2. Trimming removed 5 bases from V and 9 bases from J; junction bases left unmatched: 6. Germline V gene lookup returns CDR1 LNHDA and CDR2 SQIVND (reference sequence). The CDR3 runs to 14 residues. The CDR3 loop is CASSPKLAGVEQFF. The CDR3 coding sequence is TGTGCCAGTAGTCCCAAACTAGCGGGAGTTGAGCAGTTCTTC.

The rearrangement joins TRBV9 to TRBJ2-6; 8 bases agree with TRBD1. The J segment lost 3 bases and the V segment lost 2 bases, leaving 10 bases of the junction unmatched. Germline CDR1 reads SGDLS; CDR2 reads YYNGEE. This CDR3 has 18 residues. The CDR3 nucleotides are TGTGCCAGCAGCGTGGGGGCTCAGGGGGCGCTTGGGGCCAACGTCCTGACTTTC. Protein product: CASSVGAQGALGANVLTF.

V is TRBV7-1 and J is TRBJ2-7; the D gene is possibly TRBD2 (5 bases). TRBV7-1 belongs to the ORF category, with a function that is uncertain. The germline V and J ends were trimmed by 4 bases and 10 bases, with 14 bases remaining between them. This CDR3 contains 12 residues. The DNA for the CDR3 is TGTGCCAGCAGCTTAGACTATTACGGTCAGTACTTC. It specifies CASSLDYYGQYF.

The rearrangement joins TRBV7-2 to TRBJ2-7, with D unclear. Germline assignment: CDR1 SGHTA and CDR2 FQGNSA. The CDR3 runs 13 residues. V was pared by 5 bases and J by 5 bases, with 13 bases between. The CDR3 sequence: CASSSFRVDEQYF. DNA for the CDR3: TGTGCCAGCAGCAGCTTCCGGGTTGACGAGCAGTACTTC.

This chain connects TRBV5-6 to TRBJ1-2; D gene ambiguous. Germline V CDR1 and CDR2: SGHDT, YYEEEE. V dropped 4 bases and J dropped 8 bases, with 21 bases sitting between them. The CDR3 spans 15 residues. CDR3 residues: CASSKDLLKRLGYTF. The CDR3 DNA sequence: TGTGCCAGCAGCAAAGACCTCCTCAAACGGTTAGGCTACACCTTC.

The V and J genes are TRBV5-4 and TRBJ2-3; possibly TRBD2 for D (6 bases). V was cut by 5 bases and J by 7 bases, with 14 bases left in between. CDR3 length equals 13 residues. CDR1 is SGHNT, CDR2 YYREEE, per germline (reference sequence). The CDR3 region has the DNA TGTGCCAGCAGGGGAAGGGAGGCTCATACGCAGTATTTT. Its translation: CASRGREAHTQYF.

As for this clone: The same CDR3 also results from other DNA sequences found in this sample. The CDR3 reads CASSLGRTDTQYF. The CDR3 DNA reads as TGTGCCAGCAGCTTGGGTAGAACAGATACGCAGTATTTT. J is TRBJ2-3 and V is TRBV5-6; no firm D call. The CDR3 extends over 13 amino acids. Germline CDR1 is SGHDT and CDR2 is YYEEEE. V lost 0 bases and J lost 3, with 5 bases in between.